This section outlines one T cell receptor (beta chain) sequence together with its context. The data originate from a study of blood T cell repertoires in COVID-19. As processed by the authors: Nucleated cell number was recorded as an estimate derived from reference gene primer amplification. The method was immunoSEQ multiplex PCR; TCRdb's version includes in-frame clones alone and lacks a portion of them. V, J and clone size were drawn from that table, and D and trimming were deduced from the DNA. The table records around 75,000 clones, 90% of them present only once. Looked up from germline, CDR1 is LGHDT and CDR2 is YNNKEL (reference sequence). The J segment lost 7 bases and the V segment lost 5 bases, leaving 3 bases of the junction unmatched. This CDR3 has 12 residues.

This sequence was found in a man in his fifties with acute or convalescent COVID-19. Material for sequencing was peripheral blood. V gene TRBV3-1 (or the pseudogene TRBV3-2) combines with J gene TRBJ1-2; 8 nucleotides match TRBD1. CDR3 sequence: CASSSGGSGYTF. CDR3 sequence (DNA): TGTGCCAGCAGCTCAGGGGGCAGTGGCTACACCTTC.